The T cell receptor (beta chain) described here comes from a study of blood T cell repertoires in COVID-19. The wider study: The cDNA or gDNA used as material had been derived from T cells, B-cell-depleted T cells, or PBMCs.

This CDR3 contains 14 residues. The germline CDR1 and CDR2 sequences are SGDLS and YYNGEE. V lost 4 bases, J lost 2 bases, and 11 bases lay in between. The table came from immunoSEQ multiplex PCR; TCRdb's copy has only in-frame clones and leaves some out. The data hold about 410,000 clones, with about 90% observed a single time. This receptor was obtained from a man aged 18 to 30 who had recovered from COVID-19. The sample comprised PBMCs or T cells enriched from blood (not recorded which). The V call is TRBV9, the J call TRBJ2-3; a weak D match, TRBD1 (5 bases). The CDR3, as DNA: TGTGCCAGCAGCCTCGGACAAACCACAGATACGCAGTATTTT. This encodes CASSLGQTTDTQYF.